Each of the 10 T cell receptor beta chains below was sequenced from the same sample in a study of shared clonotypes between healthy human individuals. Clones were sequenced by immunoSEQ multiplex PCR, and TCRdb holds only the in-frame ones, with some missing. The profile shows 2 million to 2.5 million clones, less than 95% of them singletons. Specimen: naive CD4+ T cells from PBMCs. The subset denotes: CD45RA+ positively selected. These TCRs come from a man between 18 and 35 years old in good health. Some clones in this sample may be carry-over from other donors' samples.

The chain uses TRBV28 and TRBJ2-1, with 9 bases identical to TRBD2. V lost 8 bases to trimming and J lost 6 bases; unmatched junction nucleotides: 8. Germline-derived CDR1 and CDR2 are MDHEN and SYDVKM. The CDR3 has 14 residues. This CDR3 is CASWGLAGFNEQFF. The DNA for the CDR3 is TGTGCCAGCTGGGGGCTAGCGGGATTCAATGAGCAGTTCTTC.

The chain links TRBV18 to TRBJ1-2, with D possibly being TRBD1 (5 bases). The V end was cut by 7 bases, the J end by 0 bases, with 9 bases between. CDR1 and CDR2 (germline): KGHSH, LQKENI. CDR3 size: 13 residues. CDR3 DNA sequence: TGTGCCAGCTACCAGACAGCTAACTATGGCTACACCTTC. Encoded protein: CASYQTANYGYTF.

This clone has only a few counts. The chain employs TRBV10-3 and TRBJ1-1, with D hard to call. Trimming removed 2 bases at V and 2 bases at J, with 9 bases between. CDR3 size: 14 residues. CDR1 and CDR2 (germline): ENHRY, SYGVKD. This chain's CDR3 is CAISEVKANTEAFF. The CDR3 region has the DNA TGTGCCATCAGTGAGGTGAAGGCTAACACTGAAGCTTTCTTT.

V and J are TRBV7-8 and TRBJ2-7; 8 bases map to TRBD1. Germline V CDR1 and CDR2: SGHVS, FQNEAQ. Germline trimming cut 2 bases from V and 2 bases from J; bases unmatched to any gene: 5. This CDR3 is 15 amino acids long. CDR3 residues: CASSLQGAATYEQYF. DNA of the CDR3: TGTGCCAGCAGCTTACAGGGGGCTGCCACCTACGAGCAGTACTTC. Filled out from reference TRBV7-8 and TRBJ2-7, the complete variable domain reads GAGVSQSPRYKVAKRGQDVALRCDPISGHVSLFWYQQALGQGPEFLTYFQNEAQLDKSGLPSDRFFAERPEGSVSTLKIQRTQQEDSAVYLCASSLQGAATYEQYFGPGTRLTVT.

This chain uses TRBV28 with TRBJ2-5; 7 bases agree with TRBD2. V was pared by 4 bases and J by 5 bases, with 1 base of the junction left unmatched. The CDR3 has 12 residues. The germline gives CDR1 MDHEN, CDR2 SYDVKM. The DNA of the CDR3 is TGTGCCAGCAGTTGGGAGGGGGAGACCCAGTACTTC. Its translation is CASSWEGETQYF.

Remarks on this clone: The same CDR3 can be traced to other DNA sequences in this sample. This CDR3 reads CASSVRGMNTEAFF. For the CDR3, the DNA is TGTGCCAGCAGCGTCCGGGGCATGAACACTGAAGCTTTCTTT. The gene calls are TRBV9 and TRBJ1-1, with TRBD1 as a possible D gene (5 bases). CDR1 and CDR2 (germline): SGDLS, YYNGEE. V was shortened by 2 bases and J by 0 bases, with 8 bases between the two germline ends. The CDR3 is 14 amino acids. The full variable domain, with the rest looked up from reference TRBV9 and TRBJ1-1, is DSGVTQTPKHLITATGQRVTLRCSPRSGDLSVYWYQQSLDQGLQFLIQYYNGEERAKGNILERFSAQQFPDLHSELNLSSLELGDSALYFCASSVRGMNTEAFFGQGTRLTVV.

The chain links TRBV5-1 to TRBJ2-1, with 10 bases matching TRBD2. The CDR3 is made up of 14 amino acids. From germline, CDR1 is SGHRS and CDR2 YFSETQ. The V gene end was trimmed by 0 bases and the J gene end by 9 bases; junction bases not matched to a gene: 3. CDR3 amino acids: CASSLVASGGEQFF. Written as DNA, the CDR3 is TGCGCCAGCAGCTTGGTCGCTAGCGGGGGTGAGCAGTTCTTC.

This chain joins TRBV5-4 and TRBJ1-1; the D gene is possibly TRBD1 (6 bases). The germline V gene has CDR1 SGHNT and CDR2 YYREEE (reference sequence). The CDR3 length is 15 residues. The V end lost 4 bases, the J end lost 3 bases, and 16 bases lay between the germline ends. The CDR3 DNA sequence: TGTGCCAGCAGCACGGGGTGGGGGGCAGACACTGAAGCTTTCTTT. This gives the protein CASSTGWGADTEAFF.

The chain carries TRBV2 and TRBJ2-6, with D unresolved. Germline V CDR1 and CDR2: SNHLY, FYNNEI. There are 15 residues in the CDR3. The ends were cut back, 4 bases at V and 0 bases at J, with 7 bases in the middle. CDR3 coding DNA: TGTGCCAGCAGTGTGTCGGGCTCTGGGGCCAACGTCCTGACTTTC. Its protein is CASSVSGSGANVLTF. Together with reference TRBV2 and TRBJ2-6, the CDR3 gives the full variable domain: EPEVTQTPSHQVTQMGQEVILRCVPISNHLYFYWYRQILGQKVEFLVSFYNNEISEKSEIFDDQFSVERPDGSNFTLKIRSTKLEDSAMYFCASSVSGSGANVLTFGAGSRLTVL.

The gene calls are TRBV5-4 and TRBJ1-3; 7 bases agree with TRBD1. This CDR3 has 16 residues. The V gene end was trimmed by 4 bases and the J gene end by 0 bases; junction bases not matched to a gene: 7. The germline V gene encodes CDR1 SGHNT and CDR2 YYREEE (reference sequence). The CDR3 DNA reads TGTGCCAGCAGCCTCCTCAGGGGGAGCTCTGGAAACACCATATATTTT. Amino acid sequence: CASSLLRGSSGNTIYF.